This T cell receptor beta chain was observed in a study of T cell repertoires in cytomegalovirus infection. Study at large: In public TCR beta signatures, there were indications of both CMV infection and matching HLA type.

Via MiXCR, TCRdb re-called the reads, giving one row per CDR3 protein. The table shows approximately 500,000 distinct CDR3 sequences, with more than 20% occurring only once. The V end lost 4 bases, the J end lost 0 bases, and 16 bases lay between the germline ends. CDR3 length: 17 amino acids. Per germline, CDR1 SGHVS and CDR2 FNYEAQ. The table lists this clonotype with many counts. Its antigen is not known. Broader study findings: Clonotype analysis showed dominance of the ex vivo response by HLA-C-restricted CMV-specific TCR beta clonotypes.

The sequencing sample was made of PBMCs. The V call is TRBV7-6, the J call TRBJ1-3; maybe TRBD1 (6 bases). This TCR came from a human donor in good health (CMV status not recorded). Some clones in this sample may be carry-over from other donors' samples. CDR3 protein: CASSSWGRAASGNTIYF. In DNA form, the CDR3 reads TGTGCCAGCAGCTCATGGGGGCGGGCGGCCTCTGGAAACACCATATATTTT.